This entry lists 20 T cell receptor beta chains sequenced from one sample in a study of blood T cell repertoires in COVID-19. Method: immunoSEQ multiplex PCR; TCRdb's copy keeps in-frame clones and lacks some. The repertoire holds roughly 280,000 clones, with around 90% as singletons. Sequencing was performed on peripheral blood. The receptors originated from a woman aged 55-70 years with COVID-19, enrolled during active disease.

V usage is TRBV12-3 or TRBV12-4 and J usage is TRBJ1-1; perhaps TRBD1 as D (6 bases). The CDR3 has 13 residues. V was shortened by 5 bases and J by 7 bases, with 14 bases between the two germline ends. The CDR3 DNA follows: TGTGCCAGCAGTCTTCAGGGGCAAATTGAAGCTTTCTTT. This gives the protein CASSLQGQIEAFF.

The chain is built from TRBV6-5 and TRBJ1-2, with a weak D call TRBD1 (6 bases). This CDR3 contains 15 residues. The germline CDR1 and CDR2 sequences are MNHEY and SVGAGI. The ends were cut back, 6 bases at V and 5 bases at J, with 19 bases in the middle. The CDR3 loop reads CASRFGRDTRYGYTF. The CDR3 DNA sequence: TGTGCCAGCAGATTCGGAAGGGACACCCGATATGGCTACACCTTC.

The J gene is TRBJ1-2, the V gene TRBV18, with 8 bases aligning to TRBD1. The CDR3 is 14 residues long. Germline CDR1 KGHSH, CDR2 LQKENI. J lost 4 bases, V lost 3 bases, and 4 bases had no gene match. CDR3 protein: CASSPDRGAYGYTF. CDR3 bases: TGTGCCAGCTCACCCGACAGGGGTGCCTATGGCTACACCTTC.

This clone was detected only once. The chain links TRBV10-3 to TRBJ1-3; D remains ambiguous. CDR1 and CDR2 from the germline V gene are ENHRY and SYGVKD. V was shortened by 2 bases and J by 0 bases, with 5 bases between the two germline ends. The CDR3 covers 14 residues. CDR3 amino acids: CAISEGLSGNTIYF. The CDR3 DNA reads TGTGCCATCAGTGAGGGGCTCTCTGGAAACACCATATATTTT.

The chain carries TRBV18 and TRBJ2-5; 9 positions match TRBD2. CDR1 is KGHSH and CDR2 is LQKENI in the germline V gene. The CDR3 loop spans 16 amino acids. J lost 4 bases, V lost 3 bases, and 9 bases had no gene match. This CDR3 reads CASSPKPTAGGETQYF. The CDR3 DNA follows: TGTGCCAGCTCACCTAAACCGACAGCGGGAGGAGAGACCCAGTACTTC.

This clone showed up just once. This chain joins TRBV28 and TRBJ1-5, with a weak D call TRBD1 (5 bases). This CDR3 has 14 amino acids. Germline V gives CDR1 MDHEN, CDR2 SYDVKM. V lost 5 bases to trimming and J lost 6 bases, with 14 bases between them. CDR3 sequence: CASSPGGGGQPQHF. CDR3 coding DNA: TGTGCCAGCAGTCCTGGGGGGGGTGGTCAGCCCCAGCATTTT.

The gene calls are TRBV5-1 and TRBJ2-2, with D maybe TRBD1 (5 bases). V was clipped by 2 bases and J by 1 base, with 12 bases between them. The CDR3 covers 16 residues. Germline V gene data show CDR1 as SGHRS and CDR2 as YFSETQ. The CDR3 nucleotides read TGCGCCAGCAGCTTCCCAGGGAAATGGAACACCGGGGAGCTGTTTTTT. Its protein product is CASSFPGKWNTGELFF.

The V gene is TRBV18, the J gene TRBJ2-5; D gene unclear. The V and J ends lost 2 bases and 1 base respectively, with 5 bases between them. This CDR3 spans 13 amino acids. Germline lookup yields CDR1 KGHSH and CDR2 LQKENI. The CDR3 region is CASSPGFQETQYF. The CDR3 region has the DNA TGTGCCAGCTCACCAGGCTTCCAAGAGACCCAGTACTTC.

V and J are TRBV2 and TRBJ2-3; D not resolved. V gave up 4 bases and J gave up 6 bases, with 5 bases separating them. The CDR3 is made up of 11 amino acids. The V gene's germline CDR1 is SNHLY and CDR2 FYNNEI. This CDR3 reads CASSGLDTQYF. CDR3 bases: TGTGCCAGCAGTGGGCTGGATACGCAGTATTTT.

This clone has just a few counts. This chain joins TRBV7-9 and TRBJ2-1, with D possibly matching TRBD2 (5 bases). The germline gives CDR1 SEHNR, CDR2 FQNEAQ (reference sequence). Trimming shortened V by 1 base and J by 9 bases, and 7 bases separated the two germline ends. CDR3 length: 12 residues. CDR3 sequence (DNA): TGTGCCAGCAGCTTAGGCCGGGGTGAGCAGTTCTTC. Translated, it gives CASSLGRGEQFF.

The rearrangement links TRBV9 to TRBJ2-1; 8 nucleotides agree with TRBD2. The CDR3 runs to 20 residues. Germline trimming cut 6 bases from V and 5 bases from J; bases unmatched to any gene: 25. CDR1 and CDR2 (germline): SGDLS, YYNGEE. The CDR3 bases are TGTGCCAGCACGACTCTTCCCAAACTAGAGAGGCGGGAGGATCACAATGAGCAGTTCTTC. It is translated as CASTTLPKLERREDHNEQFF.

The chain combines TRBV5-8 with TRBJ2-7; unclear D gene. V was cut by 4 bases and J by 6 bases, with 17 bases left in between. This CDR3 is built from 14 residues. The germline CDR1 and CDR2 sequences are SGHTS and YDEGEE. The CDR3 loop is CASSKHVLAGEQYF. The CDR3 DNA is TGTGCCAGCAGCAAACACGTTTTAGCCGGCGAGCAGTACTTC.

This chain connects TRBV9 to TRBJ1-2; D not certain. This CDR3 is built from 13 residues. Germline V gene data show CDR1 as SGDLS and CDR2 as YYNGEE. V lost 3 bases, J lost 5 bases, and 11 bases lay in between. CDR3 amino acids: CASSAGRGYGYTF. The CDR3 bases are TGTGCCAGCAGCGCCGGACGGGGTTATGGCTACACCTTC.

This clone was seen repeatedly, ten times or more. This chain links TRBV20-1 with TRBJ2-7; 11 bases line up with TRBD2. The V gene's germline CDR1 is DFQATT and CDR2 SNEGSKA (reference sequence). V lost 3 bases, J lost 0 bases, and 7 bases stayed unmatched. The CDR3 is 16 residues long. The CDR3 is CSASSSSGGISYEQYF. CDR3 nucleotide sequence: TGCAGTGCTAGTTCGTCTAGCGGGGGGATCTCCTACGAGCAGTACTTC.

This chain joins TRBV6-5 and TRBJ2-1; possible D gene TRBD2, 6 bases. Germline CDR1 MNHEY, CDR2 SVGAGI. There are 15 residues in the CDR3. V was clipped by 6 bases and J by 1 base, with 13 bases between them. CDR3 sequence: CASRPTGVSYNEQFF. CDR3 DNA sequence: TGTGCCAGCAGACCGACGGGAGTTTCCTACAATGAGCAGTTCTTC.

This clone was seen once. The V and J genes are TRBV21-1 and TRBJ2-7; TRBD2 is taken as the D call from the table, unchecked against the DNA. TRBV21-1 counts as a pseudogene. This CDR3 has 16 amino acids. The CDR3 bases are TGTGCCAGCAGCAAAGGAGAGGGTCTGGGATCCTACGAGCAGTACTTC. The encoded protein is CASSKGEGLGSYEQYF.

This rearrangement joins TRBV6-5 to TRBJ2-7; perhaps TRBD1 as D (5 bases). V dropped 6 bases and J dropped 2 bases, with 14 bases sitting between them. CDR1 and CDR2 from the germline V gene are MNHEY and SVGAGI. This CDR3 is built from 14 residues. The CDR3 region has the DNA TGTGCCAGCAGGGGGCTGGGGCCAACCTACGAGCAGTACTTC. This gives the protein CASRGLGPTYEQYF.

A note on this clone: Relative to the germline gene, one junction end is altered; a read error may explain this. V and J are TRBV2 and TRBJ2-5; 9 bases fit TRBD1. The length of the CDR3 is 12 residues. Germline loops: CDR1 SNHLY, CDR2 FYNNEI. For the CDR3, the DNA is TGTGCCAGCAGCCGGTGGGGGACAGGGCCCGACTTC. Its protein product is CASSRWGTGPDF.

This clone was seen a few times. This rearrangement joins TRBV3-1 (or the pseudogene TRBV3-2) to TRBJ1-2, with D maybe TRBD1 (5 bases). The V and J ends lost 0 bases and 8 bases respectively, with 16 bases between them. Germline lookup yields CDR1 LGHDT and CDR2 YNNKEL (reference sequence). CDR3 length: 15 amino acids. This CDR3 reads CASSQDYNRNLGYTF. The CDR3 DNA is TGTGCCAGCAGCCAAGATTATAACAGGAACTTAGGCTACACCTTC.

In its sample, this clone was seen once. The chain combines TRBV5-1 with TRBJ2-2, with 7 positions matching TRBD1. Per the germline V gene, CDR1 is SGHRS and CDR2 is YFSETQ. J was trimmed by 4 bases and V by 4 bases; bases with no gene match: 4. The CDR3 is 14 residues long. This chain's CDR3 is CASSPGQLTGELFF. The CDR3 DNA sequence: TGCGCCAGCAGCCCGGGACAGCTCACCGGGGAGCTGTTTTTT.